This T cell receptor (beta chain) derives from a study of blood T cell repertoires in COVID-19. At the level of the study: The cDNA or gDNA used as material had been derived from T cells, B-cell-depleted T cells, or PBMCs.

Under the authors' procedure: Nucleated cell number was recorded as an estimate derived from reference gene primer amplification. Only in-frame clones appear in the TCRdb table, and some are missing; sequencing was by immunoSEQ multiplex PCR. V and J calls and clone size are given by that table; D and trimming were obtained from the DNA. The sample includes about 100,000 clones, around nine tenths of them seen just once. While infection was still active, Seattle patients were enrolled and then followed longitudinally. This clonotype was sampled from a woman aged 50 to 60 with COVID-19, enrolled during active disease. The sequenced material came from peripheral blood.

CDR3 sequence: CASSLSIQGEAFF. The CDR3 DNA reads TGTGCCAGCAGTTTATCAATACAGGGTGAAGCTTTCTTT. The chain links TRBV27 to TRBJ1-1, with D tentatively TRBD1 (6 bases). V lost 0 bases and J 7 bases, leaving 9 bases between the germline ends. The CDR3 spans 13 residues. Germline V gene lookup returns CDR1 MNHEY and CDR2 SMNVEV (reference sequence).